This T cell receptor (beta chain) was captured by sequencing in a study of cytomegalovirus exposure and HLA in healthy donors. Study summary: An early data release held tens of millions of unique TCRs from HLA-typed donors.

V lost 1 base and J lost 5; bases outside the gene matches: 2. The CDR3 sequence is 14 residues long. Germline V gene lookup returns CDR1 MGHRA and CDR2 YSYEKL. It was healthy bone marrow donors who served as donors. Recording of this donor's CMV serostatus was not done. The study ran its PCR with 60 Vbeta and 13 Jbeta primers. Clones were read by immunoSEQ multiplex PCR, and TCRdb kept only the in-frame ones, dropping some. The sample has about 72,000 clones, approximately 78% seen once. Broader study findings: The study assumed roughly uniform donor sequencing depth for presence/absence analyses.

A remark on this clone: Its antigen is as yet unknown.

The gene calls are TRBV4-1 and TRBJ2-4; TRBD1 matches at 7 bases. Sequencing was carried out using PBMCs. This clonotype originated in a human donor in good health. CDR3 nucleotide sequence: TGCGCCAGCAGCCAAGTACAGGGGCAAAACATTCAGTACTTC. Translating it yields CASSQVQGQNIQYF.